The subject of this entry is one T cell receptor (beta chain). The antigen is not known. V lost 5 bases to trimming and J lost 5 bases; unmatched junction nucleotides: 8. Germline CDR1 and CDR2: LNHDA and SQIVND (reference sequence). This CDR3 region has 14 residues. This record belongs to a study of radiation and T cells in renal cell carcinoma. Study-level results: In blood, top tumor clones expanded by 2 weeks, shrinking by 4. Baseline intratumoral clonotype presence is unknown without pretreatment biopsies.

The time point: blood 2 weeks post-SBRT. Treatment meaning: 15 Gy SBRT to primary tumor, nephrectomy 4 weeks later. After SBRT, blood was collected at 2 and 4 weeks, plus baseline. Clear cell pathology was present in this patient's renal cell carcinoma. Measured with immunoSEQ multiplex PCR; TCRdb has only the in-frame clones, and not every one. Among 95,000 to 150,000 clones, about 81% were seen once, and the ten largest hold roughly 5%. This sequence originates from a man between 45 and 60 years old with renal cell carcinoma. The sample here was blood, taken from a patient whose treatment included radiotherapy and nephrectomy. This chain connects TRBV19 to TRBJ1-1, with 7 nucleotides matching TRBD1. Written as DNA, the CDR3 is TGTGCCAGTAGTTTCAGACAGGGACAAACTGAAGCTTTCTTT. Translated, it gives CASSFRQGQTEAFF.